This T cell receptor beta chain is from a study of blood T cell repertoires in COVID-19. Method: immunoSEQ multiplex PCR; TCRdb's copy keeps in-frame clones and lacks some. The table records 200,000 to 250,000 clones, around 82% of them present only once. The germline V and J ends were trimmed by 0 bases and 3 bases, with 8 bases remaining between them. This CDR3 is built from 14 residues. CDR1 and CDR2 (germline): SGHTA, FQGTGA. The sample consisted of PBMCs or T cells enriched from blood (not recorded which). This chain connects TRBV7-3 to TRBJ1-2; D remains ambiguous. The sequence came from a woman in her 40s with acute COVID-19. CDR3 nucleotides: TGTGCCAGCAGCTTAACCCCGGGGTACTATGGCTACACCTTC. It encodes CASSLTPGYYGYTF.